This TCR beta chain was obtained from a study of cytomegalovirus exposure and HLA in healthy donors. The PCR ran on 60 Vbeta and 13 Jbeta primers. Sequenced by immunoSEQ multiplex PCR; TCRdb stores in-frame clones only, minus some. The data contain about 170,000 clones, about 88% of them seen just once; the ten biggest clones take up about 2.5%. Whole-study findings and limits: Prior analysis indicated that the majority of TCR beta V segments exhibited productivity approximately 90% or approximately 30% of the time.

Points on this clone: Its antigen is unidentified.

CDR1 and CDR2 (germline): SGHVS, FQNEAQ. Trimming removed 0 bases from V and 5 bases from J, with 7 bases in between. CDR3 size: 13 residues. Sequencing was done on a sample of PBMCs. The sequence derives from a man younger than 40 in good health and CMV-seropositive. The chain couples TRBV7-8 to TRBJ1-2; the D is unclear. The CDR3 spells CASSLASRYGYTF. CDR3 coding DNA: TGTGCCAGCAGCTTAGCTTCGCGGTATGGCTACACCTTC.